This is a list of T cell receptor beta chains from one sample in a study of neurological immune-mediated disorders. From the 5' RACE reads, TCRdb called clonotypes with MiXCR, one entry per CDR3 protein. This sample has about 50,000 distinct CDR3 sequences, with 7% to 10% found just once. The sample comprised PBMCs. The origin of the receptors is a woman aged 40 to 55 in good health. Both conserved end residues are part of each CDR3. The order of the fields is clone size, J gene, D gene, V gene, CDR3 protein, CDR3 DNA. The D gene is left open where the match is weak. Each size is how often the clone was seen (once, few, many) or a class if it is expanded.

clone_size: many; j_call: TRBJ1-1; d_call: TRBD1; v_call: TRBV12-3/TRBV12-4; cdr3_aa: CASRERQGKGGRQTEAFF; cdr3_nt: TGTGCCAGCAGAGAAAGACAGGGCAAAGGAGGGCGGCAAACTGAAGCTTTCTTT
clone_size: many; j_call: TRBJ2-1; d_call: TRBD2; v_call: TRBV20-1; cdr3_aa: CSARVFLAGGSYNEQFF; cdr3_nt: TGCAGTGCTAGAGTCTTTCTAGCGGGAGGGAGCTACAATGAGCAGTTCTTC
clone_size: many; j_call: TRBJ1-1; d_call: NA; v_call: TRBV6-2/TRBV6-3; cdr3_aa: CASSRDLGWVNTEAFF; cdr3_nt: TGTGCCAGCAGTCGGGACCTGGGTTGGGTGAACACTGAAGCTTTCTTT
clone_size: many; j_call: TRBJ2-3; d_call: NA; v_call: TRBV10-1; cdr3_aa: CASSAGLVGTDTQYF; cdr3_nt: TGCGCCAGCAGTGCCGGGCTGGTAGGCACAGATACGCAGTATTTT
clone_size: many; j_call: TRBJ1-2; d_call: NA; v_call: TRBV20-1; cdr3_aa: CSARDGGWGTYGYTF; cdr3_nt: TGCAGTGCTAGAGATGGGGGCTGGGGGACCTATGGCTACACCTTC
clone_size: many; j_call: TRBJ2-2; d_call: TRBD1; v_call: TRBV20-1; cdr3_aa: CSARTGGTGELFF; cdr3_nt: TGCAGTGCCCGGACAGGGGGCACCGGGGAGCTGTTTTTT
clone_size: many; j_call: TRBJ2-5; d_call: NA; v_call: TRBV5-1; cdr3_aa: CASSLDALQETQYF; cdr3_nt: TGCGCCAGCAGCTTGGATGCCTTGCAAGAGACCCAGTACTTC
clone_size: many; j_call: TRBJ2-5; d_call: NA; v_call: TRBV12-3/TRBV12-4; cdr3_aa: CASTSIGRSRQETQYF; cdr3_nt: TGTGCCAGCACCTCAATTGGTCGGTCGAGGCAAGAGACCCAGTACTTC
clone_size: many; j_call: TRBJ2-3; d_call: NA; v_call: TRBV3-1; cdr3_aa: CASRHDILADTQYF; cdr3_nt: TGTGCCAGCAGACACGACATATTAGCAGATACGCAGTATTTT
clone_size: many; j_call: TRBJ1-2; d_call: TRBD1; v_call: TRBV5-5; cdr3_aa: CASSWAGGGYGYTF; cdr3_nt: TGTGCCAGCAGCTGGGCAGGGGGCGGCTATGGCTACACCTTC
clone_size: many; j_call: TRBJ2-4; d_call: NA; v_call: TRBV6-1; cdr3_aa: CASRGDGNIQYF; cdr3_nt: TGTGCCAGCAGAGGGGACGGAAACATTCAGTACTTC
clone_size: many; j_call: TRBJ2-5; d_call: TRBD1; v_call: TRBV20-1; cdr3_aa: CSAGEGQGGWETQYF; cdr3_nt: TGCAGTGCTGGGGAGGGACAGGGTGGCTGGGAGACCCAGTACTTC
clone_size: many; j_call: TRBJ2-7; d_call: TRBD1; v_call: TRBV24-1; cdr3_aa: CATSDSGGEQYF; cdr3_nt: TGTGCCACCAGTGATTCAGGGGGCGAGCAGTACTTC
clone_size: many; j_call: TRBJ1-3; d_call: TRBD1; v_call: TRBV27; cdr3_aa: CASSLTGVGAFSGNTIYF; cdr3_nt: TGTGCCAGCAGTTTAACAGGGGTTGGGGCCTTCTCTGGAAACACCATATATTTT